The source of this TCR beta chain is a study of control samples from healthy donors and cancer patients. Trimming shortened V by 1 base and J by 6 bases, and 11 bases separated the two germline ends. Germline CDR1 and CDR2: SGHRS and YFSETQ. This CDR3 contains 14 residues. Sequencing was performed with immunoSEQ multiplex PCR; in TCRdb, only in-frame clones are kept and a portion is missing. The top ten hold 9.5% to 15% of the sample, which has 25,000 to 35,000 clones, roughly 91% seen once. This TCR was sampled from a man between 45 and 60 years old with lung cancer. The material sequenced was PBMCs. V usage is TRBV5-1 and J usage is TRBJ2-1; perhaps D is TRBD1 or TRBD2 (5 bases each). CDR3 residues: CASSLRSGPNEQFF. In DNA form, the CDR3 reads TGCGCCAGCAGCTTGCGGTCGGGACCCAATGAGCAGTTCTTC.